The entry below gives a single T cell receptor beta chain sequence along with its context. Its matching antigen is unknown. In the naive CD8 group, cells lacked CD45RO and were positively selected for CCR7, so terminally differentiated effector memory CD45RA+ cells were left out. Donors, without exception, were Caucasian adults residing in Nashville, Tennessee. V dropped 7 bases and J dropped 2; count of bases not matched to a gene: 10. From germline, CDR1 is SNHLY and CDR2 FYNNEI. The CDR3 is 16 residues long. The sample originates from a study of shared clonotypes between healthy human individuals. Background on the study: Per-donor plates numbered three CD4 naive, three CD4 memory, two CD8 naive and one CD8 memory. Findings of the study overall: Between a handful of donors, naive CD4 clonotypes were shared at a level of around 4.8%. Exclusively blood specimens were collected; tissue repertoires likely differ.

Method: immunoSEQ multiplex PCR; TCRdb's copy keeps in-frame clones and lacks some. The sample gives roughly 2.1 million clones, around 93% of which show up once; about 1.5% is in the top ten. The sequence was collected from a man younger than 35 in good health. Some clones in this sample may be carry-over from other donors' samples. The rearrangement links TRBV2 to TRBJ2-3; TRBD2 matches at 9 bases. Sequenced input: naive CD8+ T cells from PBMCs. The CDR3 DNA reads as TGTGCCAGCAAACACTATAGCGGGGGAGCCACAGATACGCAGTATTTT. Protein sequence: CASKHYSGGATDTQYF. The whole variable domain, remainder taken from reference TRBV2 and TRBJ2-3, is EPEVTQTPSHQVTQMGQEVILRCVPISNHLYFYWYRQILGQKVEFLVSFYNNEISEKSEIFDDQFSVERPDGSNFTLKIRSTKLEDSAMYFCASKHYSGGATDTQYFGPGTRLTVL.